This is a list of T cell receptor beta chains from one sample in a study of graft-versus-host responses after intestinal transplantation. These receptors are not linked to any known antigen. Here immunoSEQ multiplex PCR was the method, and the copy in TCRdb shows in-frame clones only, minus some. Among around 110,000 clones listed, approximately 90% were seen once. The source was unstimulated CD4+ T cells sorted from spleen or lymph node cells, collected before intestinal transplant. The source is a human donor who received an intestinal transplant. Both conserved end residues are part of each CDR3. A D gene is named only where the DNA matches it firmly. Size is omitted from some rows. Given values are once, few, many or a class for expanded clones.

j_call v_call clone_size d_call cdr3_nt cdr3_aa
TRBJ2-1 TRBV11-3 NA TRBD1 TGTGCCAGCAGCAGCGACAGGGCTGCTGAGCAGTTCTTC CASSSDRAAEQFF
TRBJ1-2 TRBV28 NA NA TGTGCCAGCAGACCAACAAAGGGAGGGAGAGGCTACACCTTC CASRPTKGGRGYTF
TRBJ1-4 TRBV6-6 NA NA TGTGCCAGCAGACACAGGGTCGAAACTGAAAAACTGTTTTTT CASRHRVETEKLFF
TRBJ1-2 TRBV29-1 few NA TGCAGCGTTGACAGGGCGAATGGCTACACCTTC CSVDRANGYTF
TRBJ1-2 TRBV30 once NA TGTGCCTGGAATTATCCGGCAGGGGCTTACTATGGCTACACCTTC CAWNYPAGAYYGYTF
TRBJ2-6 TRBV4-1 NA NA TGCGCCAGCAGCCAAGAACAGGGAGGGCCTGGGGCCAACGTCCTGACTTTC CASSQEQGGPGANVLTF
TRBJ2-7 TRBV6-5 NA NA TGTGCCAGCAGTTACCCATTGGGGGGTAAGAACGAGCAGTACTTC CASSYPLGGKNEQYF
TRBJ1-1 TRBV18 NA TRBD1 TGTGCCAGCTCACCTTCAGGGGGCACTGAAGCTTTCTTT CASSPSGGTEAFF
TRBJ2-7 TRBV5-8 NA NA TGTGCCAGCAGCTTCGGCAGGACTATCTCCTACGAGCAGTACTTC CASSFGRTISYEQYF
TRBJ2-7 TRBV5-8 NA NA TGTGCCAGCAGCCAACGGGTCGAGCAGTACTTC CASSQRVEQYF
TRBJ2-7 TRBV2 few TRBD1 TGTGCCAGCAGTACCCCACAGGGGTGGCAGTACTTC CASSTPQGWQYF
TRBJ2-3 TRBV7-7 NA TRBD2 TGTGCCAGCAGCATGAGCGGGAGCGGGACAGATACGCAGTATTTT CASSMSGSGTDTQYF
TRBJ1-2 TRBV29-1 NA NA TGCAGCGGTTATCAGGGTTTAGAGTATGGCTACACCTTC CSGYQGLEYGYTF
TRBJ2-7 TRBV5-3 NA NA TGTGCCAGAAGCTTGAATGGTTCTAGGCAGGGGATTTACGAGCAGTACTTC CARSLNGSRQGIYEQYF
TRBJ2-7 TRBV2 NA NA TGTGCCAGCAGTGAACAAGGGGTTTCCTACGAGCAGTACTTC CASSEQGVSYEQYF
TRBJ1-5 TRBV7-2 NA NA TGTGCCAGCAGCCCCGAGCCCGGGTCCGATCAGCCCCAGCATTTT CASSPEPGSDQPQHF